Listed below are T cell receptor beta chains from one sample, sequenced in a study of T cells in Graves' hyperthyroidism and ophthalmopathy. MiXCR was run by TCRdb on the multiplex PCR reads, yielding one entry per CDR3 protein. Of approximately 870,000 distinct CDR3 sequences listed, 35% to 40% are singletons. Sequencing was carried out using blood. These receptor sequences come from a man between 18 and 35 years old with Graves' hyperthyroidism. Each CDR3 is given with its conserved first and last residue. The D gene is left open where the match is weak. Size values are once, few and many counts, or a class for expanded clones, and some rows have none.

many TRBJ2-7 . TRBV7-8 TGTGCCAGCAGCTTCCTCAGGGCCTACGAGCAGTACTTC CASSFLRAYEQYF
. TRBJ2-7 TRBD1 TRBV2 TGTGCCAGCAGTCGGACAGGTGGGGGGTACTTC CASSRTGGGYF
many TRBJ1-2 . TRBV9 TGTGCCAGCACCCAAGGGACGGATGGCTACACCTTC CASTQGTDGYTF
many TRBJ1-1 . TRBV14 TGTGCCAGCAGCCAACAGTTCGACACTGAAGCTTTCTTT CASSQQFDTEAFF
. TRBJ2-2 TRBD2 TRBV7-2 TGTGCCAGCAGCTTAAGTCGGACTAGCGGGAGTCGTGGGGAGCTGTTTTTT CASSLSRTSGSRGELFF
few TRBJ2-6 TRBD2 TRBV7-2 TGTGCCAGCAGCTTAGGTCCGGGGGGGAGGGCCTCTGGGGCCAACGTCCTGACTTTC CASSLGPGGRASGANVLTF
few TRBJ2-7 TRBD1 TRBV11-2 TGTGCCAGCAGCGCGGACAGGCTTGACTACGAGCAGTACTTC CASSADRLDYEQYF
. TRBJ1-1 . TRBV19 TGTGCCAGTAGAAGGGTCGTGGGGGGCTTCACTGAAGCTTTCTTT CASRRVVGGFTEAFF
many TRBJ1-1 . TRBV7-8 TGTGCCAGCAGCAGTCATACGGCGAACACTGAAGCTTTCTTT CASSSHTANTEAFF
. TRBJ2-7 . TRBV24-1 TGTGCCACCAGTGAAGGGGCCCTGCAATTCTACGAGCAGTACTTC CATSEGALQFYEQYF
. TRBJ2-6 . TRBV15 TGTGCCACCAGCAGCTTCCTCTCTGGGGCCAACGTCCTGACTTTC CATSSFLSGANVLTF
. TRBJ2-7 . TRBV7-9 TGTGCCAGCAGCCGGGACCGGGTGCAGTACTTC CASSRDRVQYF
few TRBJ1-1 . TRBV12-3/TRBV12-4 TGTGCCAGCAGTTCCTCTCTGAGAGCTGAAGCTTTCTTT CASSSSLRAEAFF
many TRBJ1-1 . TRBV29-1 TGCAGCGTTGCGGGACATATGAACACTGAAGCTTTCTTT CSVAGHMNTEAFF
. TRBJ2-2 . TRBV11-2 TGTGCCAGCAGTGCCTCAGGGCGAAACACCGGGGAGCTGTTTTTT CASSASGRNTGELFF
. TRBJ1-1 . TRBV7-5 . CISVPEDGLLNTEAFF
few TRBJ2-5 . TRBV7-2 TGTGCCAGCAGCTTAGCTCGTTGGCAACAAGAGACCCAGTACTTC CASSLARWQQETQYF
many TRBJ1-2 . TRBV19 TGTGCCAGTACCGATAGGGGAGGAGCTGTCAACTATGGCTACACCTTC CASTDRGGAVNYGYTF
. TRBJ1-2 . TRBV2 TGTGCCAGCAGTACTCACACGAGGATTAACTATGGCTACACCTTC CASSTHTRINYGYTF
. TRBJ2-7 . TRBV12-3/TRBV12-4 TGTGCCAGCAGTCAGACGGCAACCTACGAGCAGTACTTC CASSQTATYEQYF
. TRBJ1-4 TRBD1 TRBV6-6 TGTGCCAGCAGGCGCCCCGGGACAGGGGCCGAAAAACTGTTTTTT CASRRPGTGAEKLFF
many TRBJ1-4 . TRBV25-1 TGTGCCAGCAGTGAGGGCCTTAGTGAAAAACTGTTTTTT CASSEGLSEKLFF
. TRBJ1-1 . TRBV12-3/TRBV12-4 TGTGCCAGCATCGGGACAATGAACACTGAAGCTTTCTTT CASIGTMNTEAFF
. TRBJ1-2 . TRBV2 TGTGCCAGCAGCGCTTTGGCTAGCGGGAGCTATGGCTACACCTTC CASSALASGSYGYTF
. TRBJ2-7 . TRBV9 TGTGCCAGCACGGAGGTGGGAGACGAGCAGTACTTC CASTEVGDEQYF
many TRBJ2-5 . TRBV29-1 TGCAGCGCCCGAGAAGGGAACAGACAGGAGACCCAGTACTTC CSAREGNRQETQYF
many TRBJ2-7 TRBD1 TRBV10-3 TGTGCCATCCAGAGACAGGGCACTTACGAGCAGTACTTC CAIQRQGTYEQYF
few TRBJ1-2 . TRBV5-1 TGCGCCAGCAGCATCGAACCATCAGGGACTAGGAACTATGGCTACACCTTC CASSIEPSGTRNYGYTF
many TRBJ1-2 . TRBV5-5 TGTGCCAGCCTCGCTAACTATGGCTACACCTTC CASLANYGYTF
few TRBJ2-6 . TRBV2 TGTGCCGGACTGACAGGGCGGGGTTCTGGGGCCAACGTCCTGACTTTC CAGLTGRGSGANVLTF
many TRBJ1-2 . TRBV19 TGTGCCAGTAGTATCGTGGGCGCCTACACCTTC CASSIVGAYTF
few TRBJ2-2 . TRBV7-2 TGTGCCAGCAGCGAGTGGTTGGGTACCGGGGAGCTGTTTTTT CASSEWLGTGELFF
few TRBJ2-3 . TRBV10-2 TGCGCCATTTCCGGGACCAACTTTTTCACAGATACGCAGTATTTT CAISGTNFFTDTQYF
many TRBJ2-5 . TRBV12-3/TRBV12-4 TGTGCCAGCAGCCGATCGGGTCGACGAGAGACCCAGTACTTC CASSRSGRRETQYF
. TRBJ1-1 . TRBV7-9 TGTGCCAGCAGCCCCGGGGGGGGGGACACTGAAGCTTTCTTT CASSPGGGDTEAFF
. TRBJ2-7 TRBD1 TRBV20-1 TGCAGTGCTAGAGTGGGACAGGGTGCTCCCTACGAGCAGTACTTC CSARVGQGAPYEQYF
. TRBJ1-2 . TRBV2 TGTGCCAGCAGAAATTCGGGGGTGTCAAACTATGGCTACACCTTC CASRNSGVSNYGYTF
. TRBJ2-5 . TRBV9 TGTGCCAGCAGCGTAGGGGGGGGGCAGCCGTTGGGGGAGACCCAGTACTTC CASSVGGGQPLGETQYF
many TRBJ1-2 . TRBV20-1 TGCAGTGCTAGGACAGGCTATGGCTACACCTTC CSARTGYGYTF
. TRBJ1-2 . TRBV25-1 . CACSARTGVYGYTF
. TRBJ2-5 . TRBV6-6 TGTGCCAGCAGTTACGGGGGTATTGAGACCCAGTACTTC CASSYGGIETQYF